Described below is a single TCR beta chain sequence and its context. The CDR3 extends over 14 amino acids. Germline CDR1 reads MNHEY; CDR2 reads SVGAGI. V lost 5 bases to trimming and J lost 2 bases, with 10 bases between them. The entry originates in a study of technical replicates of blood from a few donors. Repertoires were generated with immunoSEQ multiplex PCR, while TCRdb's copy carries only in-frame clones and drops some. The sample has 65,000 to 80,000 clones, 95% to 98% seen once; the top ten hold approximately 0.2%. The chain is built from TRBV6-5 and TRBJ1-5; D not certain. The sample taken for sequencing was T cells isolated from PBMCs. The receptor comes from a human donor in good health. CDR3 nucleotides: TGTGCCAGCAGTACGGTGGGCGGCAATCAGCCCCAGCATTTT. It encodes CASSTVGGNQPQHF.